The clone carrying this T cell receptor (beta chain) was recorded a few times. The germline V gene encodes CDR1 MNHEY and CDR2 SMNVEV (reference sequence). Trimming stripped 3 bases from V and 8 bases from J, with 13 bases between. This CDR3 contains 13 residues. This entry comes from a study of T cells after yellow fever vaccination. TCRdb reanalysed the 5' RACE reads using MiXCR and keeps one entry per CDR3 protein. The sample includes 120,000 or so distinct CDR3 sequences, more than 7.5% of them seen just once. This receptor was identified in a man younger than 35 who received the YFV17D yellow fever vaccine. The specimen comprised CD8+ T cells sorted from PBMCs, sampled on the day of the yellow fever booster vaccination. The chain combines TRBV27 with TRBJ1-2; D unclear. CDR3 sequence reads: CASSFSRVRGYTF. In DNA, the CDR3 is TGTGCCAGCAGTTTTTCGAGGGTCAGGGGCTACACCTTC.